This entry describes one T cell receptor beta chain. It was RNA transcripts that yielded the amplified TCR beta CDR3 regions. With the HTBI primer set, the TCR CDR3 went through a first round of RT-PCR. TCRdb ran MiXCR on the multiplex PCR reads and lists one entry per CDR3 protein. Of 490,000 or so distinct CDR3 sequences in the sample, 20% were seen once. Trimming took 6 bases from V and 7 from J, leaving 24 bases between them. The CDR3 has 16 amino acids. Germline values: CDR1 MNHNS, CDR2 SASEGT. The record originates from a study of T cells in Graves' hyperthyroidism and ophthalmopathy. The specimen was blood. The TCR comes from a man aged 35 to 55 with Graves' ophthalmopathy. V is TRBV6-1 and J is TRBJ2-5, with D perhaps TRBD1 (5 bases). The CDR3 here is CASRSRVRGFQGTQYF. In nucleotides, the CDR3 is TGTGCCAGCAGGAGCCGCGTCAGAGGTTTTCAGGGGACCCAGTACTTC.